Sequencing of this TCR beta chain was carried out in a study of response to subunit inactivated influenza vaccine (dated by TCRdb to 2016 to 2019). With regard to the full study: Deep quantitative profiling of the T cell receptor repertoire was used in the study to follow responses to a trivalent subunit inactivated influenza vaccine. What the research found in general, with its limitations: The authors suggested that each seasonal influenza vaccination may recruit only a limited number of new T cells.

CDR1 is given as SGHRS and CDR2 as YFSETQ, both from the germline V gene. V and J lose 4 bases and 3 bases, and a span of 23 bases separates them. The CDR3 measures 17 amino acids from cysteine to phenylalanine. Here the CDR3 DNA is all that survives: 51 bases in frame from base 1. The library was built by means of RT-PCR. The sequencer listed for this sample is Illumina HiSeq 2500. TCRdb trimmed public reads at Q25 via fastp, called clones via MiXCR and kept in-frame beta chains. Identical CDR3 proteins give one entry, which carries the most common genes and DNA. The sample data list around 790,000 distinct CDR3 sequences, and around 21% of these were observed just once. The ten largest clonotypes hold roughly 10% of the sample. Regarding this clonotype: Its antigen target is currently unknown. The record has no base qualities; no much larger clone is one base away.

The chain couples TRBV5-1 to TRBJ2-7; confidence is insufficient to name the D gene. The source of this sequence is a man aged 45-65 years who received an inactivated influenza vaccine. Donor details come from another sample of the same person, matched by shared clones. The specimen was PBMCs from blood, collected around 5 days after vaccination. CDR3 loop: CASSAYTHGYRGYEQYF. The DNA sequence is TGCGCCAGCAGCGCCTATACCCACGGATATCGTGGCTACGAGCAGTACTTC.